This is a list of T cell receptor beta chains from one sample in a study of blood T cell repertoires in COVID-19. The method was immunoSEQ multiplex PCR; TCRdb's version includes in-frame clones alone and lacks a portion of them. Seen here are about 200,000 clones, 89% observed once, and the top ten hold 3.5% to 4.5%. Sequenced: PBMCs or T cells enriched from blood (not recorded which). These TCRs come from a young woman with acute COVID-19. Each CDR3 is given with its conserved first and last residue. The D gene is left open where the match is weak. Not all rows give a size; the values are once, few, many and, for expanded clones, a class.

TRBD1	NA	TRBJ1-1	TRBV3-1/TRBV3-2	TGTGCCAGCAGCTTCCGACAGGGTGGCACTGAAGCTTTCTTT	CASSFRQGGTEAFF
NA	NA	TRBJ2-3	TRBV30	TGTGCCTGGAAGGGTCGTTTTTGGGGGGGCGACGAAGATACGCAGTATTTT	CAWKGRFWGGDEDTQYF
TRBD2	NA	TRBJ2-5	TRBV5-1	TGCGCCAGCCTGTTAGGAGCGGGGGAACAAGAGACCCAGTACTTC	CASLLGAGEQETQYF
NA	NA	TRBJ2-3	TRBV6-2/TRBV6-3	TGTGCCAGCAGTTACGGGGAGCGGGCTACCACAGATACGCAGTATTTT	CASSYGERATTDTQYF
TRBD1	NA	TRBJ2-2	TRBV6-2/TRBV6-3	TGTGCCAGCAGCGACAGGGTGACCACCGGGGAGCTGTTTTTT	CASSDRVTTGELFF
NA	NA	TRBJ1-1	TRBV7-2	TGTGCCAGCAGCTTACTCGGAGGCACGAACACTGAAGCTTTCTTT	CASSLLGGTNTEAFF
TRBD1	NA	TRBJ2-7	TRBV9	TGTGCCAGCAGCGTAGAGGGACAGTCCTACGAGCAGTACTTC	CASSVEGQSYEQYF
TRBD1	NA	TRBJ1-3	TRBV6-5	TGTGCCAGCAGTTCACAACAGGGGATTAACACCATATATTTT	CASSSQQGINTIYF
NA	NA	TRBJ1-1	TRBV29-1	TGCAGCGTTGAAGATCCCCGATCAGTTGAAGCTTTCTTT	CSVEDPRSVEAFF
TRBD2	once	TRBJ2-3	TRBV4-2	TGTGCCAGCAGCCAAGAACCTAGCGGGGGGGCGGCAAGCACAGATACGCAGTATTTT	CASSQEPSGGAASTDTQYF
TRBD2	NA	TRBJ2-3	TRBV9	TGTGCCAGCAGCCAGGTAGCGGGGCCATCCACAGATACGCAGTATTTT	CASSQVAGPSTDTQYF
NA	NA	TRBJ1-5	TRBV7-2	TGTGCCAGCAGCTTAGGTCAGATTTATCAGCCCCAGCATTTT	CASSLGQIYQPQHF
TRBD1	NA	TRBJ2-5	TRBV18	TGTGCCAGCTCACCCGGGGACAGGGGAGAGACCCAGTACTTC	CASSPGDRGETQYF
TRBD1	NA	TRBJ1-2	TRBV6-5	TGTGCCAGCAGCGGGACAGGGACCTCGGGGGGCTACACCTTC	CASSGTGTSGGYTF
NA	NA	TRBJ2-7	TRBV10-3	TGTGCCATCAGTGAGCCGGGCTACGAGCAGTACTTC	CAISEPGYEQYF
NA	NA	TRBJ1-4	TRBV2	TGTGCCAGCAGTGAGGATCGCGGCCCGAATGAAAAACTGTTTTTT	CASSEDRGPNEKLFF
TRBD1	NA	TRBJ1-4	TRBV6-5	TGTGCCAGCAGTTACTCCGGACAGGATGATGATGAAAAACTGTTTTTT	CASSYSGQDDDEKLFF
NA	NA	TRBJ1-5	TRBV4-3	TGCGCCAGCAGCCAAGGCCTATATAGCAATCAGCCCCAGCATTTT	CASSQGLYSNQPQHF
NA	once	TRBJ1-2	TRBV3-1/TRBV3-2	TGTGCCAGCAGCCAAGTCCAGGGCTATGGCTACACCTTC	CASSQVQGYGYTF
NA	NA	TRBJ1-2	TRBV5-1	TGCGCCAGCAGCTTTACAGGCGAGGTTGGCGGCTACACCTTC	CASSFTGEVGGYTF
NA	NA	TRBJ2-1	TRBV9	TGTGCCAGCAGCGCGGACAGCGACTCCTACAATGAGCAGTTCTTC	CASSADSDSYNEQFF
NA	NA	TRBJ1-1	TRBV7-9	TGTGCCAGCAGGTTCGAAGGGGGGAACACTGAAGCTTTCTTT	CASRFEGGNTEAFF
NA	once	TRBJ1-3	TRBV9	TGTGCCAGCAGCGTAGAATCCATTCCTGGAAACACCATATATTTT	CASSVESIPGNTIYF
NA	NA	TRBJ1-4	TRBV11-2	TGTGCCAGCAGCTCCAACCCCCGGTTGGAAAAACTGTTTTTT	CASSSNPRLEKLFF
TRBD1	NA	TRBJ1-1	TRBV18	TGTGCCAGCTCACCACCTCCAGGGGGAATGAACACTGAAGCTTTCTTT	CASSPPPGGMNTEAFF
NA	once	TRBJ1-1	TRBV15	TGTGCCACCAGACGGCAGGGAAACACTGAAGCTTTCTTT	CATRRQGNTEAFF
NA	NA	TRBJ1-5	TRBV19	TGTGCCAGTAGTATGGGCAGAGATCAGCCCCAGCATTTT	CASSMGRDQPQHF
NA	NA	TRBJ2-1	TRBV5-1	TGCGCCAGCAGCTCGGCAGCCGGACACTACAATGAGCAGTTCTTC	CASSSAAGHYNEQFF
NA	NA	TRBJ1-1	TRBV27	TGTGCCAGCAGTCTTATCGGACAGAGTGAAGCTTTCTTT	CASSLIGQSEAFF
NA	NA	TRBJ2-1	TRBV20-1	TGCAGTGCTAGTTTACGGGGGATAAATGAGCAGTTCTTC	CSASLRGINEQFF
NA	once	TRBJ1-6	TRBV27	TGTGCCAGCACCTCCCGGGGGGGCGCATCCCTCCACTTT	CASTSRGGASLHF
TRBD1	few	TRBJ2-3	TRBV6-5	TGTGCCAGCAGATACAGGGGGCGGAACACAGATACGCAGTATTTT	CASRYRGRNTDTQYF
NA	NA	TRBJ1-2	TRBV7-9	TGTGCCAGCAGCTTAGGTGGTCCAGGCCATGGCTACACCTTC	CASSLGGPGHGYTF
TRBD1	NA	TRBJ1-4	TRBV25-1	TGTGCCAGCAGTGAATATTTACAGGGGGATCGAGAAAAACTGTTTTTT	CASSEYLQGDREKLFF
NA	few	TRBJ1-1	TRBV20-1	TGCAGTGCTAGTCATGGGGGGGGGCAGTTGAACACTGAAGCTTTCTTT	CSASHGGGQLNTEAFF
NA	NA	TRBJ2-1	TRBV3-1/TRBV3-2	TGTGCCAGCAGCCACAGGACAGTTAGCTCCTACAATGAGCAGTTCTTC	CASSHRTVSSYNEQFF
TRBD1	NA	TRBJ1-2	TRBV7-2	TGTGCCAGCAGCTTAAGGGACAGCAAAAACTATGGCTACACCTTC	CASSLRDSKNYGYTF
TRBD1	NA	TRBJ2-1	TRBV4-1	TGCGCCAGCAGCCACGCCGTCCTGACAGGGCCGGATTCGGGTGAGCAGTTCTTC	CASSHAVLTGPDSGEQFF
TRBD2	NA	TRBJ2-2	TRBV7-2	TGTGCCAGCAGCTTAACTAGCGGGGGGGCTGGTGGGGAGCTGTTTTTT	CASSLTSGGAGGELFF
TRBD1	NA	TRBJ1-5	TRBV7-2	TGTGCCAGCAGCCTCAGCGGTCCAGGGGGAATACCCCAGCATTTT	CASSLSGPGGIPQHF
NA	NA	TRBJ1-1	TRBV6-5	TGTGCCAGCAGGGACAGCTGGAGCACTGAAGCTTTCTTT	CASRDSWSTEAFF